This entry describes one TCR beta chain. The sample belongs to a study of T cell repertoires in aging, cancer and after chemotherapy. The template was genomic DNA from peripheral blood, not RNA. Germline V CDR1 and CDR2: LNHDA, SQIVND (reference sequence). The CDR3 length is 15 residues. J lost 6 bases, V lost 4 bases, and 8 bases had no gene match. Rearranged V-D-J TRB sequences were amplified with a mixed TRB-A/B primer pool. TCRdb recomputed calls from the multiplex PCR reads with MiXCR, one row per CDR3 protein. The sample yields more than 6,500 distinct CDR3 sequences, about 30% seen once. The clonotype originates from a human donor in good health. J is TRBJ2-3 and V is TRBV19; 9 nucleotides align to TRBD2. Sequenced: blood. CDR3 bases: TGTGCCAGTAGTACGGGAGGCGGGGGGGCGGATACGCAGTATTTT. Translation gives CASSTGGGGADTQYF.